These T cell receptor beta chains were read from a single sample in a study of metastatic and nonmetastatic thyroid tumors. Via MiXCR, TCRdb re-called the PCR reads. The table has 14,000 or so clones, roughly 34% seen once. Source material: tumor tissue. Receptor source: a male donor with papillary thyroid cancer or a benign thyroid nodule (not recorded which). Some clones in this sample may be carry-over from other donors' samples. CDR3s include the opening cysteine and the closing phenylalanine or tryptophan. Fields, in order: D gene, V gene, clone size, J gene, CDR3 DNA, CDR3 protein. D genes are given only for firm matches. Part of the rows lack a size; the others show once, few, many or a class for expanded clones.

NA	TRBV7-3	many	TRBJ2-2	TGTGCCAGCAGCTTTTCTGAGCACGGGGAGCTGTTTTTT	CASSFSEHGELFF
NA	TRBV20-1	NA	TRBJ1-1	TGCAGTGCTAATACAGGTTTGTACACTGAAGCTTTCTTT	CSANTGLYTEAFF
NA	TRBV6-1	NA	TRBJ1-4	TGTGCCAGCAGTGAAGTGACTACGACGATTTGGTCACTGATTTTT	CASSEVTTTIWSLIF
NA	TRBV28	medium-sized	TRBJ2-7	TGTGCCAGCAGTTCACAGCGTTACGAGCAGTACTTC	CASSSQRYEQYF
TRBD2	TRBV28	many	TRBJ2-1	TGTGCCAGCAGTTTTTCCGGACTAGTGGACAATGAGCAGTTCTTC	CASSFSGLVDNEQFF
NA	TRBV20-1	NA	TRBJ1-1	TGCAGTGCCCGCTTCGGGGTTTACACTGAAGCTTTCTTT	CSARFGVYTEAFF
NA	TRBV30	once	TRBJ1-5	TGTGCCTGGAGTGTAGAGGGTGAGCCCCAGCATTTT	CAWSVEGEPQHF
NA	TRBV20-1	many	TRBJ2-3	TGCAGTGCTCCCGAGGGAAACACAGATACGCAGTATTTT	CSAPEGNTDTQYF
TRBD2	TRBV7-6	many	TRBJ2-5	TGTGCCAGCAGCCATAGAAGTTTAGCGGGAGGGACCCAGTACTTC	CASSHRSLAGGTQYF
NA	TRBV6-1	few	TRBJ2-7	TGTGCCAGCAGTGCCTACTCTTACGAGCAGTACTTC	CASSAYSYEQYF
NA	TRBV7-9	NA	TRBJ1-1	TGTGCCAGCAGCAATAGCTATGAAGCTTTCTTT	CASSNSYEAFF
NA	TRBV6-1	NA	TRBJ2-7	TGTTCCAGCATTCGCGGACTGGCGTTTCTCTCCTACGAGCAGTACTTC	CSSIRGLAFLSYEQYF
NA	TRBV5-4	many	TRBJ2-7	TGTGCCAGCAGCCAAGGGGGGAGAGTCCACGAGCAGTACTTC	CASSQGGRVHEQYF
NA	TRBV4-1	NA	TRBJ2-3	TGCGCCAGCAGCCAACCTTGGGACTCCACAGATACGCAGTATTTT	CASSQPWDSTDTQYF
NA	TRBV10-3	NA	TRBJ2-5	TGTGCCATCAGTGAGTCGCTGACCCAAGAGACCCAGTACTTC	CAISESLTQETQYF
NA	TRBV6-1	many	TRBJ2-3	TGTGCCACCCAAGAAGGTGGTAGGGCAGATACGCAGTATTTT	CATQEGGRADTQYF
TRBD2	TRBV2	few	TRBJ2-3	TGTGCCAGTAAGCGGGAAGATACGCAGTATTTT	CASKREDTQYF
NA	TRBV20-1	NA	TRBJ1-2	TGCAGTGCTCCGTTTTCCGGTGGGGATGGCTACACCTTC	CSAPFSGGDGYTF
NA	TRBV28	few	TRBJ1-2	TGTGCCAGCAGTTCCCCGCGTGGCTATACCTTC	CASSSPRGYTF
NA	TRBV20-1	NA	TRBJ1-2	TGCAGTGCTAGTCCCAACTATGGCTACACCTTC	CSASPNYGYTF
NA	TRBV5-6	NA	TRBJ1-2	TGTGCCAGCAGCTTCGCGCAGGGTGGCTACACCTTC	CASSFAQGGYTF
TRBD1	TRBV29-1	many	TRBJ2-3	TGCAGCGTTGCGGGGCAGGGGGCCTCAGATACGCAGTATTTT	CSVAGQGASDTQYF
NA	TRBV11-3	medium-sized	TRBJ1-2	TGTGCCAGCAGCCCAGGGGAGGGCTATGGCTACACCTTC	CASSPGEGYGYTF
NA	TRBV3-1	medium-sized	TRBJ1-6	TGTGCCAGCAGCCAAGAAGGAGGGAATTCACCCCTCCACTTT	CASSQEGGNSPLHF
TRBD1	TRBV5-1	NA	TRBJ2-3	TGCGCCAGCAGCTCGGGACAGGGGATGGATACGCAGTATTTT	CASSSGQGMDTQYF
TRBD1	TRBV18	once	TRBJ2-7	TGTGCCAGCTCACCACAGAGGGGGACAGGGAATAACGTGCAGTACTTC	CASSPQRGTGNNVQYF
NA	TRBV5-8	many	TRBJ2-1	TGTGCCAGCAGCGCTACATCTTACAATGAGCAGTTCTTC	CASSATSYNEQFF
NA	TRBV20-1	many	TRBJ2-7	TGCAGTGCTCCCTGGGGGGCCGGTTCCTACGAGCAGTACTTC	CSAPWGAGSYEQYF
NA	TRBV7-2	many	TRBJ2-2	TGTGCCAGCAGCCCCGGGGTGTACACCGGGGAGCTGTTTTTT	CASSPGVYTGELFF
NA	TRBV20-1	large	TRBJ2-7	TGCAGTGCTCCGGGACCTTCTGGGGAGCAGTACTTC	CSAPGPSGEQYF
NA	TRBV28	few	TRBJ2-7	TGTGCCAGCACTCCCGGTTTGGCGTCCTACGAGCAGTACTTC	CASTPGLASYEQYF
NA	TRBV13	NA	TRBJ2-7	TGTGCCAGCAGAGAAAGTCACAGGGTTTACGAGCAGTACTTC	CASRESHRVYEQYF
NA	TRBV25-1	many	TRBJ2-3	TGTGCCAACCGGTCGGGGAGGAGGTTAGAAGATACGCAGTATTTT	CANRSGRRLEDTQYF
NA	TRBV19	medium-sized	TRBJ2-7	TGTGCCAGTGCGGGGCGTAACTACGAGCAGTACTTC	CASAGRNYEQYF
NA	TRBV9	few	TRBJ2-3	TGTGCCAGCAGCGTAGAACACTCCACAGATACGCAGTATTTT	CASSVEHSTDTQYF
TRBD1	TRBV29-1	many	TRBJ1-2	TGCAGCGGGGGGGACAGCATGAACTATGGCTACACCTTC	CSGGDSMNYGYTF
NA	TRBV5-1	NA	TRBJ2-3	TGCGCCAGCAGCTTGATGGGGGGCTCGGCAGATACGCAGTATTTT	CASSLMGGSADTQYF
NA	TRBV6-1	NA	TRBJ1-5	TGTGCCAGCAGCGGGGGCTTGGGTCGGCCCCAGCATTTT	CASSGGLGRPQHF
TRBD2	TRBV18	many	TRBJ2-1	TGTGCCAGCTCACTAGCGGGAACGGTTAATGAGCAGTTCTTC	CASSLAGTVNEQFF
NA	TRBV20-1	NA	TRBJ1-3	TGCAGTGCTAGAGAGAGGGGGAGCTCTGGAAACACCATATATTTT	CSARERGSSGNTIYF
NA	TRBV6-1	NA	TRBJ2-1	TGTGCCAGCAGATCGGACTTATCGTATCGGTTCTTC	CASRSDLSYRFF
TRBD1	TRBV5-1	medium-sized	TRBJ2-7	TGCGCCAGCACCCGGGACAGCTCCTCCTACGAGCAGTACTTC	CASTRDSSSYEQYF
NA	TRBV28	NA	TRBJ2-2	TGTGCCATCAGGGATTCGAACACCGGGGAGCTGTTTTTT	CAIRDSNTGELFF
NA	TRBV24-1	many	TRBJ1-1	TGTGCCACCAGGCCACCCGGGGGCGGTGTGAACACTGAAGCTTTCTTT	CATRPPGGGVNTEAFF
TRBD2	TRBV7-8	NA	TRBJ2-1	TGTGCCAGCAGACCGAAGCGACCCCTAGCGGAATACACTGAGCAGTTCTTC	CASRPKRPLAEYTEQFF
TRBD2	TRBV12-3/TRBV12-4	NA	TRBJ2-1	TGTGCCAGCAAGGGTCTAGCGGGAGGGCCGTATGAGCAGTTCTTC	CASKGLAGGPYEQFF
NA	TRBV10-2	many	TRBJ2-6	TGCGCCAGCAGTGAGTTATATTCAGGCAGACCGTCGGGGGCCAACGTCCTGACTTTC	CASSELYSGRPSGANVLTF
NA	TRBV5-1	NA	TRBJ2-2	TGCGCCAGCAACATGGAAAACACCGGGGAGCTGTTTTTT	CASNMENTGELFF
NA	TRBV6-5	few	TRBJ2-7	TGTGCCAGCAGTTACGGGTGGGGTGAGTCCTACGAGCAGTACTTC	CASSYGWGESYEQYF
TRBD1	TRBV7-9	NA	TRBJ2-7	TGTGCCAGCAGCCAACAGGGGTCATACTACGAGCAGTACTTC	CASSQQGSYYEQYF
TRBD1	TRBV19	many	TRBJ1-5	TGTGCCAGTAGTATCCCAAAATCGACAGGGAGGTTCCAGCCCCAGCATTTT	CASSIPKSTGRFQPQHF
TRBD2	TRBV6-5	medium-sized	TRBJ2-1	TGTGCCAGCAGTTACATCTTGGGCGGGGGGGAGTACAATGAGCAGTTCTTC	CASSYILGGGEYNEQFF
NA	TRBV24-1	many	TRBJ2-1	TGTGCCACCAGTGAAGGCAGGGACTACAATGAGCAGTTCTTC	CATSEGRDYNEQFF
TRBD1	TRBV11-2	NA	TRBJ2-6	TGTGCCAGCAGCCCATGGACAGGGCCTCACTTTGGGGCCAACGTCCTGACTTTC	CASSPWTGPHFGANVLTF
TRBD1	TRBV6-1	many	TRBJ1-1	TGTGCCAGCAAAGGGGGAAGAAGACAGGGGGCCGGTGAAGCTTTCTTT	CASKGGRRQGAGEAFF